A selection of T cell receptor beta chains follows, all from one sample in a study of human T cells and chemical hapten exposure. Using its own MiXCR run on the RACE reads, TCRdb lists one record per CDR3 protein. The sample records 330,000 or so distinct CDR3 sequences, about 6% being singletons. The sample here was whole blood, taken in connection with sensitization to the hapten diphenylcyclopropenone (DPC). These receptors were obtained from a woman between 18 and 30 years old with alopecia areata. Some clones in this sample may be carry-over from other donors' samples. The CDR3 runs from the conserved cysteine through the conserved F or W. The D gene is left open where the match is weak. Clone size is not always given. Where it is, it says once, few, many or a class for expanded clones.

abundance: -; j_gene: TRBJ1-4; d_gene: -; v_gene: TRBV5-5; CDR3nt: TGTGCCAGCAGCTTACGAACAGGGTTTAATGAAAAACTGTTTTTT; CDR3aa: CASSLRTGFNEKLFF
abundance: many; j_gene: TRBJ2-5; d_gene: -; v_gene: TRBV6-2/TRBV6-3; CDR3nt: TGTGCCAGCAGCCCAAACCAAGAGACCCAGTACTTC; CDR3aa: CASSPNQETQYF
abundance: few; j_gene: TRBJ2-7; d_gene: -; v_gene: TRBV5-1; CDR3nt: TGCGCCAGCAGCTCCACAGGCGTACAGCTGATCTACGAGCAGTACTTC; CDR3aa: CASSSTGVQLIYEQYF
abundance: -; j_gene: TRBJ2-1; d_gene: TRBD2; v_gene: TRBV29-1; CDR3nt: TGCAGCGTTGTAACAGCGGGGGGCAATTACAATGAGCAGTTCTTC; CDR3aa: CSVVTAGGNYNEQFF
abundance: -; j_gene: TRBJ2-4; d_gene: TRBD1; v_gene: TRBV9; CDR3nt: TGTGCCAGCAGCGTGGGACCGACAGGGCTGAACATTCAGTACTTC; CDR3aa: CASSVGPTGLNIQYF
abundance: many; j_gene: TRBJ1-1; d_gene: -; v_gene: TRBV7-6; CDR3nt: TGTGCCAGCAGTGCGGCAGGGGTAACGAACACTGAAGCTTTCTTT; CDR3aa: CASSAAGVTNTEAFF
abundance: few; j_gene: TRBJ2-3; d_gene: -; v_gene: TRBV7-9; CDR3nt: TGTGCCAGCACCGACGGGGCAGATACGCAGTATTTT; CDR3aa: CASTDGADTQYF
abundance: many; j_gene: TRBJ1-6; d_gene: -; v_gene: TRBV6-5; CDR3nt: TGTGCCAGCACCTCCGGGGGCGAAGCTTCACCCCTCCACTTT; CDR3aa: CASTSGGEASPLHF
abundance: few; j_gene: TRBJ2-2; d_gene: -; v_gene: TRBV7-6; CDR3nt: TGTGCCAGCAGCTTAGCGGGGAGGAAGACTTCCGGGGAGCTGTTTTTT; CDR3aa: CASSLAGRKTSGELFF
abundance: many; j_gene: TRBJ1-5; d_gene: -; v_gene: TRBV25-1; CDR3nt: TGTGCCAGCAGACCAGCAGGGGATAGCAATCAGCCCCAGCATTTT; CDR3aa: CASRPAGDSNQPQHF
abundance: -; j_gene: TRBJ1-1; d_gene: TRBD1; v_gene: TRBV27; CDR3nt: TGTGCCAGCAAGGACAGGGACACTGAAGCTTTCTTT; CDR3aa: CASKDRDTEAFF
abundance: many; j_gene: TRBJ1-4; d_gene: TRBD1; v_gene: TRBV27; CDR3nt: TGTGCCAGCAGGAGGACAGGGAAAAATGAAAAACTGTTTTTT; CDR3aa: CASRRTGKNEKLFF
abundance: -; j_gene: TRBJ2-3; d_gene: TRBD1; v_gene: TRBV3-1; CDR3nt: TGTGCCAGCAGCCCTCCTCCTCGAGGGGGCAGAGATACGCAGTATTTT; CDR3aa: CASSPPPRGGRDTQYF
abundance: -; j_gene: TRBJ1-1; d_gene: TRBD1; v_gene: TRBV5-1; CDR3nt: TGCGCCAGCAGCTTGGCTCCGGGACAGGGGACTAACACTGAAGCTTTCTTT; CDR3aa: CASSLAPGQGTNTEAFF
abundance: many; j_gene: TRBJ1-3; d_gene: TRBD1; v_gene: TRBV6-5; CDR3nt: TGTGCCAGCAGTTACTCAGGGGGCCCTGGAAACACCATATATTTT; CDR3aa: CASSYSGGPGNTIYF
abundance: -; j_gene: TRBJ2-5; d_gene: TRBD1; v_gene: TRBV2; CDR3nt: TGTGCCAGCAGTCCACAGGGGGCATGGGAGACCCAGTACTTC; CDR3aa: CASSPQGAWETQYF
abundance: few; j_gene: TRBJ1-3; d_gene: -; v_gene: TRBV7-2; CDR3nt: TGTGCCAGCAGCCCCCAAGGTGGCTCTGGAAACACCATATATTTT; CDR3aa: CASSPQGGSGNTIYF
abundance: many; j_gene: TRBJ2-3; d_gene: TRBD2; v_gene: TRBV7-2; CDR3nt: TGTGCCAGCAGCTTAGGGGCTAGCGGCCCAGATACGCAGTATTTT; CDR3aa: CASSLGASGPDTQYF
abundance: -; j_gene: TRBJ2-7; d_gene: -; v_gene: TRBV6-2/TRBV6-3; CDR3nt: TGTGCCAGCAGTTACGTGGGGGAGAGGTCCTACGAGCAGTACTTC; CDR3aa: CASSYVGERSYEQYF
abundance: many; j_gene: TRBJ1-1; d_gene: -; v_gene: TRBV7-2; CDR3nt: TGTGCCAGCAGTTTCTACCTGGACTTCACTGAAGCTTTCTTT; CDR3aa: CASSFYLDFTEAFF
abundance: few; j_gene: TRBJ2-1; d_gene: -; v_gene: TRBV5-1; CDR3nt: TGCGCCAGCAGCTTGGCCGTCACCAACAATGAGCAGTTCTTC; CDR3aa: CASSLAVTNNEQFF
abundance: few; j_gene: TRBJ2-1; d_gene: TRBD1; v_gene: TRBV20-1; CDR3nt: TGCAGTGCCGAGGGAATGACAGGGGTCTACAATGAGCAGTTCTTC; CDR3aa: CSAEGMTGVYNEQFF
abundance: -; j_gene: TRBJ1-6; d_gene: -; v_gene: TRBV9; CDR3nt: TGTGCCAGCAGCGGTTCCTTAGGGGCGGATAATTCACCCCTCCACTTT; CDR3aa: CASSGSLGADNSPLHF
abundance: -; j_gene: TRBJ1-6; d_gene: TRBD1; v_gene: TRBV6-2/TRBV6-3; CDR3nt: TGTGCCAGCAGTTACTCGACAGGGGGCTCCTATAATTCACCCCTCCACTTT; CDR3aa: CASSYSTGGSYNSPLHF
abundance: many; j_gene: TRBJ1-1; d_gene: -; v_gene: TRBV27; CDR3nt: TGTGCCAGCAGTTTATCGAGGTACACTGAAGCTTTCTTT; CDR3aa: CASSLSRYTEAFF
abundance: few; j_gene: TRBJ2-1; d_gene: -; v_gene: TRBV7-8; CDR3nt: TGTGCCAGCAGCCCCAGGGCTAGCTCGTATGAGCAGTTCTTC; CDR3aa: CASSPRASSYEQFF
abundance: few; j_gene: TRBJ1-4; d_gene: -; v_gene: TRBV6-5; CDR3nt: TGTGCCAGCAGTTACTCCGGAGCGAGGGATGAAAAACTGTTTTTT; CDR3aa: CASSYSGARDEKLFF
abundance: many; j_gene: TRBJ1-6; d_gene: -; v_gene: TRBV4-3; CDR3nt: TGCGCCAGCAGCCAAGATTATAGTTCACCCCTCCACTTT; CDR3aa: CASSQDYSSPLHF
abundance: -; j_gene: TRBJ2-5; d_gene: TRBD2; v_gene: TRBV12-3/TRBV12-4; CDR3nt: TGTGCCAGCAGTTCCGCGGGGGTGGGAGAGACCCAGTACTTC; CDR3aa: CASSSAGVGETQYF
abundance: -; j_gene: TRBJ2-1; d_gene: TRBD2; v_gene: TRBV27; CDR3nt: TGTGCCAGCAGTTTATCGAAAGCAGCGGGGTACAATGAGCAGTTCTTC; CDR3aa: CASSLSKAAGYNEQFF
abundance: -; j_gene: TRBJ2-4; d_gene: -; v_gene: TRBV29-1; CDR3nt: TGCAGCGTTGATTCGCAGGCGAAAAACATTCAGTACTTC; CDR3aa: CSVDSQAKNIQYF
abundance: many; j_gene: TRBJ1-2; d_gene: -; v_gene: TRBV11-2; CDR3nt: TGTGCCAGCAGCTTAGATTTGACAACCCCATATGGCTACACCTTC; CDR3aa: CASSLDLTTPYGYTF
abundance: many; j_gene: TRBJ2-1; d_gene: -; v_gene: TRBV4-2; CDR3nt: TGTGCCAGCAGCCAAGATCTACAGGAATACAATGAGCAGTTCTTC; CDR3aa: CASSQDLQEYNEQFF
abundance: few; j_gene: TRBJ2-1; d_gene: TRBD2; v_gene: TRBV6-6; CDR3nt: TGTGCCAGCAGTTACCCGACTAGCGGGGGGCCCGCGCAGTTCTTC; CDR3aa: CASSYPTSGGPAQFF
abundance: few; j_gene: TRBJ2-1; d_gene: TRBD1; v_gene: TRBV6-2/TRBV6-3; CDR3nt: TGTGCCAGCAGGGGACAGGCTTACTACAATGAGCAGTTCTTC; CDR3aa: CASRGQAYYNEQFF
abundance: many; j_gene: TRBJ1-1; d_gene: -; v_gene: TRBV7-9; CDR3nt: TGTGCCAGCAGCTTAGAGAGTGTGTCGGTGACTGCTTTCTTT; CDR3aa: CASSLESVSVTAFF
abundance: -; j_gene: TRBJ1-1; d_gene: TRBD1; v_gene: TRBV6-5; CDR3nt: TGTGCCAGCAGTTACTGGGGACAGGCGGGGACTGAAGCTTTCTTT; CDR3aa: CASSYWGQAGTEAFF
abundance: few; j_gene: TRBJ1-1; d_gene: -; v_gene: TRBV12-3/TRBV12-4; CDR3nt: TGTGCCAGCAGTCCGGAAGCCTGGAACACTGAAGCTTTCTTT; CDR3aa: CASSPEAWNTEAFF
abundance: many; j_gene: TRBJ1-6; d_gene: -; v_gene: TRBV7-2; CDR3nt: TGTGCCAGCATCCCAAGGGTAGATTCACCCCTCCACTTT; CDR3aa: CASIPRVDSPLHF
abundance: many; j_gene: TRBJ1-2; d_gene: -; v_gene: TRBV4-2; CDR3nt: TGTGCCAGCAGCCAAGAAACAGGGAATCGGCATGGCTACACCTTC; CDR3aa: CASSQETGNRHGYTF
abundance: few; j_gene: TRBJ1-2; d_gene: TRBD1; v_gene: TRBV18; CDR3nt: TGTGCCAGCTCACCGAACCGGGACAGAGGCGCCGGCACCTTC; CDR3aa: CASSPNRDRGAGTF
abundance: many; j_gene: TRBJ1-1; d_gene: -; v_gene: TRBV7-2; CDR3nt: TGTGCCAGCAGCTTCCAGGGTCTGAACACTGAAGCTTTCTTT; CDR3aa: CASSFQGLNTEAFF
abundance: -; j_gene: TRBJ2-7; d_gene: -; v_gene: TRBV10-3; CDR3nt: TGTGCCATCGCTTCGGGCTTTACGGAGCAGTACTTC; CDR3aa: CAIASGFTEQYF
abundance: few; j_gene: TRBJ2-3; d_gene: TRBD2; v_gene: TRBV7-2; CDR3nt: TGTGCCAGCAGCGTCGTTGGTAGCGGGGGCCCCTCTGGCCGGGGTACGCAGTATTTT; CDR3aa: CASSVVGSGGPSGRGTQYF
abundance: few; j_gene: TRBJ1-4; d_gene: TRBD1; v_gene: TRBV7-2; CDR3nt: TGTGCCAGCAGCGAGGGGGCGGGAGAAAAACTGTTTTTT; CDR3aa: CASSEGAGEKLFF